The text below deals with one T cell receptor (beta chain). Its target is unknown. The sample comes from a study of early T cells in non-severe SARS-CoV-2 infection. Whole-study results and caveats: Anti-spike CD8 responses were favored by VDJdb matching, which missed private and CD4 specificities.

The germline gives CDR1 SGHVS, CDR2 FNYEAQ. Trimming removed 0 bases at V and 0 bases at J, with 9 bases between. CDR3 length: 16 residues. Attachment of unique molecular identifiers was made to individual cDNA molecules. In TCRdb, the 5' RACE reads were re-called with MiXCR into one record per CDR3 protein. The sample gives about 69,000 distinct CDR3 sequences, roughly 4.8% of which show up once; approximately 3.6% is in the top ten. This receptor was obtained from an adult who was a healthcare worker with PCR-confirmed SARS-CoV-2 infection or an uninfected control (not recorded which). The donor label of this sample is uncertain. The starting material was whole blood, obtained at baseline. This chain joins TRBV7-6 and TRBJ1-3; D is unresolved. Here the CDR3 reads CASSLANGASGNTIYF. CDR3 nucleotide sequence: TGTGCCAGCAGCTTAGCCAACGGAGCCTCTGGAAACACCATATATTTT.